The present TCR beta chain was sequenced within a study of blood T cells in healthy people across ages. General study results and limits: Fewer expanded clones and more diversity marked long-lived versus aged donors.

CDR1 is SEHNR and CDR2 is FQNEAQ in the germline V gene (reference sequence). The CDR3 loop spans 14 amino acids. Between the trimmed V and J ends, which lost 1 base and 8 bases, there was a span of 11 bases. The authors ran a second PCR of roughly 6 to 12 cycles using a sample-barcoded 5' primer and a J-beta primer mix. One entry per CDR3 protein, called by TCRdb with MiXCR from the 5' RACE reads. The data hold 710,000 or so distinct CDR3 sequences, with around a fifth observed a single time. Ten or more counts support this clonotype. Its antigen is not known. The origin of this receptor is a man between 65 and 80 years old in good health. This chain links TRBV7-9 with TRBJ1-4; no reliable D call. The sample taken for sequencing was blood. The CDR3 DNA sequence: TGTGCCAGCAGCTTAGGAACAGCGGGGGAAAAACTGTTTTTT. Translation: CASSLGTAGEKLFF.